This TCR beta chain is from a study of T-cell memory formation after mild COVID-19. This clonotype was counted many times. The germline CDR1 and CDR2 sequences are SEHNR and FQNEAQ (reference sequence). This CDR3 is 12 amino acids long. V lost 5 bases and J 4 bases, leaving 8 bases between the germline ends. TCRdb redid the calling of the 5' RACE reads with MiXCR, one entry per CDR3 protein. The repertoire holds 550,000 to 600,000 distinct CDR3 sequences, with around 15% as singletons. Input material: PBMCs or a T cell subset sorted from them (not recorded which). This sequence joins TRBV7-9 and TRBJ2-5; D unclear. The sequence derives from an adult woman who had mild COVID-19 (a few samples of this study predate the infection). Cell type and time point are not known. DNA of the CDR3: TGTGCCAGCAGCCTCCGGGCAGAGACCCAGTACTTC. This sequence encodes CASSLRAETQYF.